The 9 T cell receptor beta chains given below trace back to one sample, sequenced in a study of control samples from healthy donors and cancer patients (dated by TCRdb to about 2020). Library preparation used the immunoSEQ multiplex PCR assay. Imported from immuneACCESS, the table was reduced by TCRdb to in-frame sequences with V and J called. These copies leave out some clones; in studies compared against another copy, an unresolved V gene accounts for under half, and the cause of the remainder is not known. Counted in this sample were about 89,000 clones; approximately 86% of them appeared once. 20% to 25% of the sample comes from the top ten. What was sequenced was blood. All receptors derive from a man aged 25 to 45 in good health.

V usage is TRBV6-1 and J usage is TRBJ2-5; D is unresolved. Germline values: CDR1 MNHNS, CDR2 SASEGT. Trimming left V 3 bases short and J 2 bases short, with 13 bases between. The CDR3 has 15 amino acids. The CDR3 reads CASSDGPGDQETQYF. In nucleotides, the CDR3 is TGTGCCAGCAGTGATGGGCCAGGCGATCAAGAGACCCAGTACTTC.

CDR3 nucleotide sequence: TGTGCCAGCAGCTTGTGGCTAGCGGCGAGCAATGAGCAGTTCTTC. Encoded protein: CASSLWLAASNEQFF. V gene TRBV5-5 combines with J gene TRBJ2-1; 7 positions agree with TRBD2. The J segment lost 6 bases and the V segment lost 1 base, leaving 7 bases of the junction unmatched. CDR3 length equals 15 residues. The germline gives CDR1 SGHKS, CDR2 YYEKEE (reference sequence).

The V call is TRBV6-4, the J call TRBJ1-2; D may be TRBD1 (5 bases). The germline V gene encodes CDR1 MRHNA and CDR2 SNTAGT. The CDR3 spans 14 residues. V was shortened by 2 bases and J by 1 base, with 8 bases between the two germline ends. CDR3 in amino acids: CASSDDRFNYGYTF. CDR3 bases: TGTGCCAGCAGTGACGACAGATTTAACTATGGCTACACCTTC.

The rearrangement joins TRBV30 to TRBJ1-6; a weak D match, TRBD1 (6 bases). V was cut by 3 bases and J by 7 bases, with 13 bases left in between. Germline assignment: CDR1 GTSNPN and CDR2 SVGIG (reference sequence). The CDR3 is 14 amino acids. The CDR3 DNA reads TGTGCCTGGAGCATGGGAAGGGGGAATTCACCCCTCCACTTT. Protein product: CAWSMGRGNSPLHF.

This clone was seen a few times. The rearrangement joins TRBV20-1 to TRBJ2-1; D possibly matches TRBD1 or TRBD2 (5 bases each). V gave up 6 bases and J gave up 9 bases, with 12 bases separating them. The CDR3 contains 11 residues. Germline V gene lookup returns CDR1 DFQATT and CDR2 SNEGSKA (reference sequence). Here the CDR3 reads CSAGGGGEQFF. The CDR3, as DNA: TGCAGTGCCGGAGGTGGGGGTGAGCAGTTCTTC.

The chain joins TRBV29-1 to TRBJ1-2; 8 nucleotides align to TRBD1. Trimming took 8 bases from V and 0 from J; bases not matched to a gene: 5. CDR3 length: 13 residues. In germline, CDR1 is SQVTM, CDR2 ANQGSEA. CDR3: CSPGTGPNYGYTF. CDR3 DNA: TGCAGCCCTGGGACAGGACCTAACTATGGCTACACCTTC.

V is TRBV23-1 and J is TRBJ2-3, with 9 bases fitting TRBD1. TRBV23-1 is an ORF, with its function uncertain. V dropped 1 base and J dropped 4; count of bases not matched to a gene: 6. CDR3 length: 16 amino acids. In nucleotides, the CDR3 is TGCGCCAGCAGTCAATTGGGACAGGGTATGGCAGATACGCAGTATTTT. It codes for CASSQLGQGMADTQYF.

This clone has a single count. The V and J genes are TRBV30 and TRBJ1-5; 7 nucleotides match TRBD1. Germline V gives CDR1 GTSNPN, CDR2 SVGIG (reference sequence). The CDR3 totals 15 residues. J lost 0 bases, V lost 3 bases, and 5 bases had no gene match. CDR3 residues: CAWSEDRYSNQPQHF. The CDR3 DNA sequence: TGTGCCTGGAGCGAGGACAGGTATAGCAATCAGCCCCAGCATTTT. The full variable domain, completed using reference TRBV30 and TRBJ1-5, is SQTIHQWPATLVQPVGSPLSLECTVEGTSNPNLYWYRQAAGRGLQLLFYSVGIGQISSEVPQNLSASRPQDRQFILSSKKLLLSDSGFYLCAWSEDRYSNQPQHFGDGTRLSIL.

J is TRBJ2-7 and V is TRBV6-2 or TRBV6-3; TRBD2 matches at 13 bases. With V trimmed by 6 bases and J by 5 bases, 7 bases remained unmatched. Germline V lookup: CDR1 MNHEY, CDR2 SVGEGT. The CDR3 contains 15 residues. The CDR3 DNA reads TGTGCCAGCAGCTCACTAGCGGGGGGGGCGAACGAGCAGTACGTC. Protein: CASSSLAGGANEQYV.